This T cell receptor (beta chain) derives from a study of T cell responses to AZD1222 COVID-19 vaccine. Regarding the study as a whole: The number of AZD1222 recipients seropositive at baseline was only 6 or 7. Donors were largely white British and mainly female; clonal diversity was possibly underestimated.

Generated by immunoSEQ multiplex PCR, the TCRdb table keeps only in-frame clones and is missing some. The sample has over 130,000 clones; approximately 89% are singletons. Trimming cost V 6 bases and J 2 bases; bases outside gene matches: 2. This CDR3 comprises 13 residues. A remark on this clone: Its antigen remains unknown.

The sequences come from peripheral blood, collected on day 0 of AZD1222 vaccination. The chain couples TRBV12-3 or TRBV12-4 to TRBJ1-2; 8 bases match TRBD1. The sequence came from an adult in good health. The CDR3 loop reads CASRWTGNYGYTF. CDR3 DNA sequence: TGTGCCAGCAGGTGGACAGGGAACTATGGCTACACCTTC.